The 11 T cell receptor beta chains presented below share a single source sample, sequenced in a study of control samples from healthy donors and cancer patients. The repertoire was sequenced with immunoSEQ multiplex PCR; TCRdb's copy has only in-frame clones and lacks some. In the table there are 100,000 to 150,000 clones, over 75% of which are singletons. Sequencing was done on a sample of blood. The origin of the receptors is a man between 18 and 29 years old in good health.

The chain's CDR3 is CATSGPEGQRYGYTF. CDR3 in DNA: TGTGCCACCAGTGGTCCCGAGGGACAGCGTTATGGCTACACCTTC. J is TRBJ1-2 and V is TRBV24-1; 7 bases line up with TRBD1. V dropped 5 bases and J dropped 5; count of bases not matched to a gene: 10. CDR3 length equals 15 residues. Germline CDR1 KGHDR, CDR2 SFDVKD.

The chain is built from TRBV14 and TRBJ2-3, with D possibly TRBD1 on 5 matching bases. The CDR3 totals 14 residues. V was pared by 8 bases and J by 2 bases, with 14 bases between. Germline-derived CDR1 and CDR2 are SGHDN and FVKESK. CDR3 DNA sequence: TGTGCCAGCCACGCGTACAGGCACACAGATACGCAGTATTTT. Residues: CASHAYRHTDTQYF.

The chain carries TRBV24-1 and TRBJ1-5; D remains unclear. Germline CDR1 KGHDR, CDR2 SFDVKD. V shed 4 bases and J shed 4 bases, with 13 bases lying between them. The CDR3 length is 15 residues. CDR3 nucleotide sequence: TGTGCCACCAGTGACGCTCGATCTGGGAATCAGCCCCAGCATTTT. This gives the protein CATSDARSGNQPQHF.

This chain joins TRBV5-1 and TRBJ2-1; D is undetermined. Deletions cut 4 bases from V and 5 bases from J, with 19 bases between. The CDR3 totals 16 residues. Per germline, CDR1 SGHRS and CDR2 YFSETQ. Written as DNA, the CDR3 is TGCGCCAGCAGCCCTTGGGTAAGGGCGGCGAACAATGAGCAGTTCTTC. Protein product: CASSPWVRAANNEQFF.

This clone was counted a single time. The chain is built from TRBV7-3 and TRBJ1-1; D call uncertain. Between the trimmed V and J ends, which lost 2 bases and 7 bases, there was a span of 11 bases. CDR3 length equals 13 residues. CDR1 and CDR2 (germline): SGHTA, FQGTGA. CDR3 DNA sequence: TGTGCCAGCAGCTTAGGGCAGTGGGATGAAGCTTTCTTT. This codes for CASSLGQWDEAFF.

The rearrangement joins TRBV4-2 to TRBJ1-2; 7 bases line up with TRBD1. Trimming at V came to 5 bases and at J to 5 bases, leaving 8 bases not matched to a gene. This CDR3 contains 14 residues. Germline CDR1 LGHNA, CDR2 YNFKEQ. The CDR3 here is CASSSGRGTYGYTF. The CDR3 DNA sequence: TGTGCCAGCAGCTCAGGCAGGGGGACTTATGGCTACACCTTC.

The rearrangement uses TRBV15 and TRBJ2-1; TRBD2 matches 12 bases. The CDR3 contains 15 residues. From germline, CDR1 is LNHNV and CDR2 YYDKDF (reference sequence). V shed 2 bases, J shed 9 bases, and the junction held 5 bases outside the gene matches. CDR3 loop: CATSRSTSGGREQFF. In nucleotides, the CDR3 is TGTGCCACCAGCAGATCGACTAGCGGGGGCCGTGAGCAGTTCTTC.

In DNA, the CDR3 is TGTGCCAGCTCACCTTCTCCGGACGGCTCCTACGAGCAGTACTTC. It codes for CASSPSPDGSYEQYF. The V and J genes are TRBV18 and TRBJ2-7; D gene ambiguous. The CDR3 consists of 15 residues. CDR1 and CDR2 from the germline V gene are KGHSH and LQKENI. Deletions cut 3 bases from V and 0 bases from J, with 12 bases between.

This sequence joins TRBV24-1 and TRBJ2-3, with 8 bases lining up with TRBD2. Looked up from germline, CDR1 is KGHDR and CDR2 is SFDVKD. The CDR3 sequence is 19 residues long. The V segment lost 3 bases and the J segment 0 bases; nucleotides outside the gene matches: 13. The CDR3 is CATSDRGKDGRASTDTQYF. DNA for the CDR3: TGTGCCACCAGTGATCGGGGTAAAGACGGGAGGGCCAGCACAGATACGCAGTATTTT.

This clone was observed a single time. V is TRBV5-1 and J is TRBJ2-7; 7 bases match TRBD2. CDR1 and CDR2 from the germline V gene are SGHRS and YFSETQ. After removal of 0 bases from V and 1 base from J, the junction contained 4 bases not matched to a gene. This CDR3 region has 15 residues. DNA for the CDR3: TGCGCCAGCAGCTTGGGTGATAGCGGGTCCTACGAGCAGTACTTC. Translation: CASSLGDSGSYEQYF.

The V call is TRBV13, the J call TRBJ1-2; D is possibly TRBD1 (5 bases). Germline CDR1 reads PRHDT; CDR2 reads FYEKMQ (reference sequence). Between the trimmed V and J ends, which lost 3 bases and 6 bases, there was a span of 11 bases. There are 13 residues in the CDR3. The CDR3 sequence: CASSLGQGNGYTF. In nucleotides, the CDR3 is TGTGCCAGCAGCTTGGGTCAGGGAAATGGCTACACCTTC. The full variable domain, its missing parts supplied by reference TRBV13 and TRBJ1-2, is AAGVIQSPRHLIKEKRETATLKCYPIPRHDTVYWYQQGPGQDPQFLISFYEKMQSDKGSIPDRFSAQQFSDYHSELNMSSLELGDSALYFCASSLGQGNGYTFGSGTRLTVV.